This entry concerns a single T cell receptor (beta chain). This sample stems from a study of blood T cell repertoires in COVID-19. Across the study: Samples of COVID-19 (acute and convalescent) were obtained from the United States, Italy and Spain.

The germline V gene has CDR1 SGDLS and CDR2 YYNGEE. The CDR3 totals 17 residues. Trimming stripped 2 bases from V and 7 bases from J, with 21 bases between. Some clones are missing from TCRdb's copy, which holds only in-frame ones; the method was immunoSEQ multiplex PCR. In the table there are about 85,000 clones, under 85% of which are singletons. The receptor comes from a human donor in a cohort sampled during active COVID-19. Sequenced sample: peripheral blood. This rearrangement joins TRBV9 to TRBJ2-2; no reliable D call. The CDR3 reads CASSVQARPLIGGELFF. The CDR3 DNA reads TGTGCCAGCAGCGTTCAAGCCAGGCCCCTTATTGGCGGGGAGCTGTTTTTT.